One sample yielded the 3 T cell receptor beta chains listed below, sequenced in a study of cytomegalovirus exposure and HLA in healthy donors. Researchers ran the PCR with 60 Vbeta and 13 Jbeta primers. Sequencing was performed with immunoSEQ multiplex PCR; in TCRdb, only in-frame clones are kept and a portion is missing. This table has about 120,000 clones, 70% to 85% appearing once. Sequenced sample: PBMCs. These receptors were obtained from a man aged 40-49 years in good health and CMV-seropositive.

The DNA of the CDR3 is TGTGCCAGCAGCTTGGGGCTAGCGGGCGGCTTTGGTGGTGAGCAGTTCTTC. Translating it yields CASSLGLAGGFGGEQFF. V is TRBV5-4 and J is TRBJ2-1; 8 positions agree with TRBD2. Germline CDR1 and CDR2: SGHNT and YYREEE (reference sequence). The CDR3 is made up of 17 amino acids. Trimming took 0 bases from V and 9 from J; bases not matched to a gene: 14. Combining the CDR3 with reference TRBV5-4 and TRBJ2-1 gives the whole variable domain ETGVTQSPTHLIKTRGQQVTLRCSSQSGHNTVSWYQQALGQGPQFIFQYYREEENGRGNFPPRFSGLQFPNYSSELNVNALELDDSALYLCASSLGLAGGFGGEQFFGPGTRLTVL.

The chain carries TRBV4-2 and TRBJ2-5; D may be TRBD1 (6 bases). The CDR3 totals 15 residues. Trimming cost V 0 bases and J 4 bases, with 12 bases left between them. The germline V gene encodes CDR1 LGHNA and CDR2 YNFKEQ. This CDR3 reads CASSQDLGTRETQYF. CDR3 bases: TGTGCCAGCAGCCAAGATCTAGGGACACGAGAGACCCAGTACTTC.

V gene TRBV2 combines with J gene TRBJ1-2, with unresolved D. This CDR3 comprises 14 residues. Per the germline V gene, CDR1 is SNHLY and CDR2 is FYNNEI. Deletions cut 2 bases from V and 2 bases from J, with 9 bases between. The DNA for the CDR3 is TGTGCCAGCAGTGAAAATGGGGAGAACTATGGCTACACCTTC. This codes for CASSENGENYGYTF.